One and the same sample provided the 15 T cell receptor beta chains below, sequenced in a study of response to subunit inactivated influenza vaccine. A single record per CDR3 protein comes from TCRdb applying MiXCR to the RT-PCR reads. There are about 300,000 distinct CDR3 sequences in the sample; 22% occur only once, and 10% lies in the top ten. The specimen comprised PBMCs from blood, sampled about 20 months after vaccination. The receptor set was obtained from a man aged 50 to 75 who received an inactivated influenza vaccine.

The chain links TRBV10-3 to TRBJ2-2, with D tentatively TRBD1 (6 bases). The germline V gene encodes CDR1 ENHRY and CDR2 SYGVKD. V was cut by 6 bases and J by 0 bases, with 14 bases left in between. The CDR3 has 16 amino acids. The chain's CDR3 is CAIRKNRAANTGELFF. For the CDR3, the DNA is TGTGCCATCAGGAAAAACAGGGCCGCGAACACCGGGGAGCTGTTTTTT.

There are a few counts of this clonotype. The rearrangement uses TRBV6-2 or TRBV6-3 and TRBJ2-5; no firm D call. Germline V gene data show CDR1 as MNHEY and CDR2 as SVGEGT. Between the trimmed V and J ends, which lost 4 bases and 2 bases, there was a span of 8 bases. The length of the CDR3 is 13 residues. The CDR3, as DNA: TGTGCCAGCAGTTCCAACATTCAAGAGACCCAGTACTTC. It codes for CASSSNIQETQYF.

The rearrangement uses TRBV5-1 and TRBJ2-1; 13 bases line up with TRBD2. Germline V gives CDR1 SGHRS, CDR2 YFSETQ. The CDR3 loop spans 19 amino acids. J was trimmed by 0 bases and V by 0 bases; bases with no gene match: 6. In DNA form, the CDR3 reads TGCGCCAGCAGCTTGGTGACTAGCGGGGGGTCGAGCTCCTACAATGAGCAGTTCTTC. This gives the protein CASSLVTSGGSSSYNEQFF.

This clonotype has more than one count but fewer than ten. The chain has TRBV20-1 and TRBJ2-1, with no clear D. Germline V CDR1 and CDR2: DFQATT, SNEGSKA (reference sequence). V was shortened by 5 bases and J by 0 bases, with 29 bases between the two germline ends. The CDR3 contains 20 residues. The chain's CDR3 is CSADGLQRARPFSSYNEQFF. In DNA, the CDR3 is TGCAGTGCTGACGGCTTGCAACGGGCGCGGCCGTTCAGCTCCTACAATGAGCAGTTCTTC.

In this sample, this clonotype turned up a few times. V is TRBV12-3 or TRBV12-4 and J is TRBJ2-1; D perhaps matches TRBD1 (5 bases). The CDR3 is made up of 13 amino acids. The V gene lost 2 bases and the J gene lost 8 bases, with 10 bases spanning the gap. The CDR3 coding sequence is TGTGCCAGCAGTTTATTGTTGGGGCATGAGCAGTTCTTC. Amino acid sequence: CASSLLLGHEQFF.

This clonotype was recorded at least ten times. This chain's CDR3 is CASSPGGGPQPQHF. The CDR3, as DNA: TGTGCCAGCAGCCCAGGGGGGGGCCCTCAGCCCCAGCATTTT. The chain employs TRBV9 and TRBJ1-5; the match to TRBD1 covers 7 bases. CDR3 length: 14 amino acids. Germline CDR1 SGDLS, CDR2 YYNGEE. With V trimmed by 4 bases and J by 6 bases, 7 bases remained unmatched.

The chain joins TRBV4-2 to TRBJ1-5; 10 positions match TRBD1. Germline CDR1 LGHNA, CDR2 YNFKEQ. The CDR3 has 15 amino acids. V lost 4 bases and J lost 7; bases outside the gene matches: 7. The CDR3 coding sequence is TGTGCCAGCAGCCGAGGGACAGGGGATCGGCAGCCCCAGCATTTT. Translated, it gives CASSRGTGDRQPQHF.

This chain links TRBV7-9 with TRBJ2-1, with TRBD1 matching 7 bases. The junction had 14 bases not matched to a gene; V was cut back by 4 bases and J by 14 bases. Germline CDR1 is SEHNR and CDR2 is FQNEAQ (reference sequence). The CDR3 contains 14 residues. The CDR3 coding sequence is TGTGCCAGCAGCTCCGCCGAAGCAGACAGGGTGAAGTTCTTC. It specifies CASSSAEADRVKFF.

The chain uses TRBV5-1 and TRBJ2-7, with 8 bases lining up with TRBD1. V shed 3 bases, J shed 2 bases, and the junction held 4 bases outside the gene matches. Germline V gives CDR1 SGHRS, CDR2 YFSETQ. The CDR3 is 14 amino acids. CDR3 sequence reads: CASSSGQVAYEQYF. The CDR3 coding sequence is TGCGCCAGCAGCTCGGGACAGGTGGCCTACGAGCAGTACTTC.

This clonotype has more than one count but fewer than ten. The chain couples TRBV28 to TRBJ2-1; no firm D call. CDR3 size: 13 residues. V was trimmed by 7 bases and J by 0 bases, leaving 7 bases between them. Germline V CDR1 and CDR2: MDHEN, SYDVKM. CDR3 nucleotides: TGTGCCAGCACGGCCGGCTCCTACAATGAGCAGTTCTTC. Its protein product is CASTAGSYNEQFF.

This clonotype came up a few times. The chain links TRBV12-3 or TRBV12-4 to TRBJ1-6, with D possibly TRBD1 on 5 matching bases. CDR3 length: 15 residues. V was cut by 4 bases and J by 7 bases, with 14 bases left in between. The CDR3 DNA reads TGTGCCAGCAGTTCGCGGACACCTCGGAATTCACCCCTCCACTTT. Amino acid sequence: CASSSRTPRNSPLHF.

This chain joins TRBV28 and TRBJ2-1; TRBD2 matches 9 bases. The CDR3 sequence is 15 residues long. V shed 5 bases, J shed 7 bases, and the junction held 9 bases outside the gene matches. Germline lookup yields CDR1 MDHEN and CDR2 SYDVKM. CDR3 sequence (DNA): TGTGCCAGCAGTGAGTCTAGCGGGAAGGAGAATGAGCAGTTCTTC. Translated, it gives CASSESSGKENEQFF. The complete variable domain, with remaining parts taken from reference TRBV28 and TRBJ2-1, reads DVKVTQSSRYLVKRTGEKVFLECVQDMDHENMFWYRQDPGLGLRLIYFSYDVKMKEKGDIPEGYSVSREKKERFSLILESASTNQTSMYLCASSESSGKENEQFFGPGTRLTVL.

The chain uses TRBV6-2 or TRBV6-3 and TRBJ2-5, with D perhaps matching TRBD1 (6 bases). The CDR3 loop spans 15 amino acids. Germline loops: CDR1 MNHEY, CDR2 SVGEGT. V was cut by 5 bases and J by 1 base, with 14 bases left in between. Written as DNA, the CDR3 is TGTGCCAGCAGTCGAGACAGGCTTCGCCAAGAGACCCAGTACTTC. Translation: CASSRDRLRQETQYF.

This chain's CDR3 is CASSQNPLGETQYF. CDR3 DNA sequence: TGTGCCAGCAGCCAGAATCCGCTAGGAGAGACCCAGTACTTC. The V and J genes are TRBV3-1 and TRBJ2-5; D gene uncertain. CDR1 is LGHDT and CDR2 is YNNKEL in the germline V gene (reference sequence). The V end lost 3 bases, the J end lost 4 bases, and 12 bases lay between the germline ends. The length of the CDR3 is 14 residues.

This clonotype was counted at least ten times. J is TRBJ1-2 and V is TRBV6-5; TRBD1 matches at 9 bases. The CDR3 loop spans 14 amino acids. The germline V gene encodes CDR1 MNHEY and CDR2 SVGAGI. The trim removed 4 bases at V and 5 bases at J, leaving 5 bases unmatched. The CDR3 spells CASSLTGGAYGYTF. The CDR3 DNA reads TGTGCCAGCAGTTTAACAGGGGGCGCGTATGGCTACACCTTC.